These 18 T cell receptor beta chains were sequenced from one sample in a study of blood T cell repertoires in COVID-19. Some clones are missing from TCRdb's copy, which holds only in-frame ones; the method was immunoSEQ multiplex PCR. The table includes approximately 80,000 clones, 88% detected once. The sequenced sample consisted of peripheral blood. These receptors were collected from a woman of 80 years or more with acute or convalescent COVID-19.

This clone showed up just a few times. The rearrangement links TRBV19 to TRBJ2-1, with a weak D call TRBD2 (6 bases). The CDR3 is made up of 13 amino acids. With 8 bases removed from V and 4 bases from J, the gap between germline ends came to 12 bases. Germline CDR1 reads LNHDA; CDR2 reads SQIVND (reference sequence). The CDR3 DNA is TGTGCCAGTGGTGGTCGGGGGTACAATGAGCAGTTCTTC. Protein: CASGGRGYNEQFF.

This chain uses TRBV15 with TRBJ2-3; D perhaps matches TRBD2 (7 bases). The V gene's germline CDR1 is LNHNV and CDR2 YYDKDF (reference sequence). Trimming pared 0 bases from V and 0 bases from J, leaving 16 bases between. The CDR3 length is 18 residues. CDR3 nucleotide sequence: TGTGCCACCAGCAGAGATTCGCGGCGGGGGCTTAGCACAGATACGCAGTATTTT. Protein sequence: CATSRDSRRGLSTDTQYF.

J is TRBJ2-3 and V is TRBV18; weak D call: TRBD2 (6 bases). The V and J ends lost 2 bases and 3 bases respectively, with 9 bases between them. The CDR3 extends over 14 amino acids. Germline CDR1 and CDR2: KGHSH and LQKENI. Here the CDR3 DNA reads TGTGCCAGCTCACCAGCGGGGTGGACAGATACGCAGTATTTT. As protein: CASSPAGWTDTQYF.

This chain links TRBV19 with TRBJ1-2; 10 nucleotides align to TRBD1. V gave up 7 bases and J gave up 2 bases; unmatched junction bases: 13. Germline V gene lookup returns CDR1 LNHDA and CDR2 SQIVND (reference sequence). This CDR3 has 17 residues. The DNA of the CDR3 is TGTGCCAGTAAGCGGACAGGGGGTCCTCGGCCCAACTATGGCTACACCTTC. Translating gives CASKRTGGPRPNYGYTF.

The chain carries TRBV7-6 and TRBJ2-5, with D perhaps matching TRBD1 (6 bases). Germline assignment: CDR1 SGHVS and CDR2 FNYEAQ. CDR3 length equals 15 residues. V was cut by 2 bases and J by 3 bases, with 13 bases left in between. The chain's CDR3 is CASSLTGTKKETQYF. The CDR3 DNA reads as TGTGCCAGCAGCTTAACCGGGACAAAGAAAGAGACCCAGTACTTC.

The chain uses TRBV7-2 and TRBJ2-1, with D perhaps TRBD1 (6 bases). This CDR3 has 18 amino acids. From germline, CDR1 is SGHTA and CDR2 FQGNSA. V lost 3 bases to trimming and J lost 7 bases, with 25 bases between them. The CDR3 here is CASSLGHLGTRFRNEQFF. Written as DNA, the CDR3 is TGTGCCAGCAGCTTGGGACATTTAGGAACTAGGTTTCGGAATGAGCAGTTCTTC.

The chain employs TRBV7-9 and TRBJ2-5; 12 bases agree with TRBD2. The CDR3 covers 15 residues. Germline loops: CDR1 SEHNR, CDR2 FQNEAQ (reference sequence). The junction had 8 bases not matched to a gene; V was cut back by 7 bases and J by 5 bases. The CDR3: CASNLAGGPGETQYF. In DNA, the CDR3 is TGTGCCAGCAACCTAGCGGGAGGGCCGGGGGAGACCCAGTACTTC.

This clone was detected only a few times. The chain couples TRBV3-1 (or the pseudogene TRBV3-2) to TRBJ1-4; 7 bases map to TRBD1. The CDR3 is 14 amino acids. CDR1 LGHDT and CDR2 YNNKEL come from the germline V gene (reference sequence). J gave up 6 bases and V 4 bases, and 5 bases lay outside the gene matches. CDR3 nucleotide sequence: TGTGCCAGCAGCCCCCAGGGGGGCGATGAAAAACTGTTTTTT. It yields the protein CASSPQGGDEKLFF.

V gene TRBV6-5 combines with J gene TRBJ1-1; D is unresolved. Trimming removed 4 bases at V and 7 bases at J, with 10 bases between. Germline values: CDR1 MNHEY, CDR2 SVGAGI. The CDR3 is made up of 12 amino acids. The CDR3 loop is CASSFRAGEAFF. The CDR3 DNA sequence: TGTGCCAGCAGTTTTAGGGCGGGTGAAGCTTTCTTT.

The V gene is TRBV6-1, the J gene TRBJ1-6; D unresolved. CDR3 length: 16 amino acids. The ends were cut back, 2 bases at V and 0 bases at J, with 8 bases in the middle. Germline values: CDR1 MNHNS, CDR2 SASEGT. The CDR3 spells CASSEMGTSYNSPLHF. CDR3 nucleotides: TGTGCCAGCAGTGAAATGGGCACCTCCTATAATTCACCCCTCCACTTT.

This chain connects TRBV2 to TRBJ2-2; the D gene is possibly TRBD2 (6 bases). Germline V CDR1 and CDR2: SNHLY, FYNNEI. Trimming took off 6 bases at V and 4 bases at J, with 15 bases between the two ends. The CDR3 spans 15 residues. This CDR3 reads CASRPTRGSTGELFF. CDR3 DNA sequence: TGTGCCAGCAGGCCGACTAGAGGCAGCACCGGGGAGCTGTTTTTT.

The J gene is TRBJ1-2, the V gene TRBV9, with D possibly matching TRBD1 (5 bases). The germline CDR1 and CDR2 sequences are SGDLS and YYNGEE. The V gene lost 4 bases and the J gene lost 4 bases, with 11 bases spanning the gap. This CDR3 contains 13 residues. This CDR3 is CASSTTGTYGYTF. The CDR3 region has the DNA TGTGCCAGCAGCACTACAGGCACCTATGGCTACACCTTC.

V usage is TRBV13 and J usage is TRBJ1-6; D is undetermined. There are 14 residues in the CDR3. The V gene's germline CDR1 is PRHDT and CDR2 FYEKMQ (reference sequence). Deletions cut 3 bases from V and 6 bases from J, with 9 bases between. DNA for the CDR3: TGTGCCAGCAGCTTCCGGGGTATTAATTCACCCCTCCACTTT. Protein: CASSFRGINSPLHF. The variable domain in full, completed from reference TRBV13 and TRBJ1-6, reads AAGVIQSPRHLIKEKRETATLKCYPIPRHDTVYWYQQGPGQDPQFLISFYEKMQSDKGSIPDRFSAQQFSDYHSELNMSSLELGDSALYFCASSFRGINSPLHFGNGTRLTVT.

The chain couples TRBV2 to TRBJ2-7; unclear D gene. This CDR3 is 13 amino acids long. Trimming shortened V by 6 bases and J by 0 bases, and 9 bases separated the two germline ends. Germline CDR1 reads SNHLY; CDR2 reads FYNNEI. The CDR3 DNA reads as TGTGCCAGCAGGAAGGCAGGCTCCTACGAGCAGTACTTC. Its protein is CASRKAGSYEQYF.

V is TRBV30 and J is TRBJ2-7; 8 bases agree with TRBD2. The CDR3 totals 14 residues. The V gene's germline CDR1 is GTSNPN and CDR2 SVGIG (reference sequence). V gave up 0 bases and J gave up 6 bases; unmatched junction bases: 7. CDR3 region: CAWSVLGLALEQYF. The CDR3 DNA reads TGTGCCTGGAGTGTACTTGGACTAGCCCTCGAGCAGTACTTC.

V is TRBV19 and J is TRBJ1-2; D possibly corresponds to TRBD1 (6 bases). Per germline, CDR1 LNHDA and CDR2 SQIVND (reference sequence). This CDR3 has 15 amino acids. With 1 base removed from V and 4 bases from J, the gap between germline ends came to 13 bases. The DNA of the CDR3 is TGTGCCAGTAGTATAGCTGGACAGATATCCTATGGCTACACCTTC. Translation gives CASSIAGQISYGYTF. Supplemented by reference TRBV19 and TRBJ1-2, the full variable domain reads DGGITQSPKYLFRKEGQNVTLSCEQNLNHDAMYWYRQDPGQGLRLIYYSQIVNDFQKGDIAEGYSVSREKKESFPLTVTSAQKNPTAFYLCASSIAGQISYGYTFGSGTRLTVV.

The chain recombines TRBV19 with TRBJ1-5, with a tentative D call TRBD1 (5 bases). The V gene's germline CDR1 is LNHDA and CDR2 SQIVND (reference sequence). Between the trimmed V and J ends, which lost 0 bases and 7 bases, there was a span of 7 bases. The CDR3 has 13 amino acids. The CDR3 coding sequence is TGTGCCAGTAGTATAGATCAGGGACAGCCCCAGCATTTT. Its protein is CASSIDQGQPQHF.

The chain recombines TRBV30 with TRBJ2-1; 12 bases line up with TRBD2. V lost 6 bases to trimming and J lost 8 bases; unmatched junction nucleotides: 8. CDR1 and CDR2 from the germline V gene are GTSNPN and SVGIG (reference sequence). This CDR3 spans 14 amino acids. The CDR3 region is CACRLAGVFDEQFF. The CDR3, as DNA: TGTGCCTGCCGACTAGCGGGAGTTTTCGATGAGCAGTTCTTC.